This TCR beta chain was retrieved from a study of low-dose radiotherapy and immunotherapy resistance in tumors. Study background: A total of 13 Gy over 26 weeks was given to Cohort 2 as 1 Gy per fraction every two weeks. The 200 mg/m2 dose of intravenous cyclophosphamide was given every two weeks, one day before radiation and immunotherapy.

Time point indicated: before trial treatment. Each patient who was eligible had an advanced solid tumor with no tumor-infiltrating lymphocytes. Germline CDR1 reads SGHDT; CDR2 reads YYEEEE. CDR3 length equals 13 residues. Trimming cost V 5 bases and J 5 bases; bases outside gene matches: 6. First-strand cDNA relied on TRAV- and TRBV-specific primers spanning alpha and beta chains. Amplification of TCRs used a constant-region primer and V-primer adapter for approximately 18 PCR cycles. With in vitro transcription, the isolated mRNA was amplified. Each CDR3 protein gets one entry after TCRdb re-called the reads with MiXCR. There are around 68,000 distinct CDR3 sequences in the sample; approximately 26% occur only once, and 5.5% to 8% lies in the top ten.

The chain couples TRBV5-6 to TRBJ1-2; 7 bases agree with TRBD1. This receptor was taken from a male donor with rectosigmoid adenocarcinoma. Specimen: PBMCs, collected before treatment. Written as DNA, the CDR3 is TGTGCCAGCAGGGCGGGACAGAGATATGGCTACACCTTC. Amino acids: CASRAGQRYGYTF.